This T cell receptor beta chain was identified during a study of vaccination and CD4 T cells after COVID-19. About this clonotype itself: Its antigen remains unknown.

Cultured CD4+ T cell DNA underwent sequencing with the Oncomine TCR Beta short-read assay. Via MiXCR, TCRdb re-called the PCR reads, giving one row per CDR3 protein. The sample holds around 19,000 distinct CDR3 sequences, 29% seen once. Germline values: CDR1 MNHNS, CDR2 SASEGT. V lost 6 bases and J lost 3, with 15 bases in between. The CDR3 is 15 residues long. Sample treatment: roughly 10-day PBMC culture with coronavirus spike peptide pools or control peptides (ViraFEST assay). The receptor was isolated from a human donor with COVID-19. The sequenced sample consisted of cultured CD4+ T cells from blood. This chain joins TRBV6-1 and TRBJ1-5; a possible D gene is TRBD1 (5 bases). In DNA form, the CDR3 reads TGTGCCAGCAGCCGCCTCTCCGGGGCCAATCAGCCCCAGCATTTT. Its protein is CASSRLSGANQPQHF.